The clone carrying this T cell receptor beta chain was observed many times. Its cognate antigen is unknown. These data originate in a study of identical twins. Overall study results and limits: There were fewer insertions in abundant cord blood beta clonotypes, but memory repertoires showed no such pattern.

Healthy Caucasians provided all donations. TCRdb reprocessed the 5' RACE reads via MiXCR and lists one record per CDR3 protein. The sample holds roughly 570,000 distinct CDR3 sequences; roughly 9.5% are singletons and the top ten take roughly 3%. CDR3 length: 13 amino acids. The ends were cut back, 4 bases at V and 0 bases at J, with 7 bases in the middle. Germline values: CDR1 SQVTM, CDR2 ANQGSEA. Another study also made use of these data, one on yellow fever vaccine responses in identical twins.

The specimen sequenced was PBMCs. This chain links TRBV29-1 with TRBJ2-1, with a tentative D call TRBD1 (5 bases). This TCR derives from a woman under 30 in good health. Written as DNA, the CDR3 is TGCAGCGTTGCAGGGAACTCCTACAATGAGCAGTTCTTC. Translation gives CSVAGNSYNEQFF.